This T cell receptor (beta chain) was sequenced for a study of radiotherapy plus CTLA-4 blockade in lung cancer. Study as a whole: In about 20% of patients, objective responses were seen; about 30% had disease control.

Using immunoSEQ multiplex PCR, the repertoire was profiled, and TCRdb retains in-frame clones only, with some absent. This sample has about 59,000 clones, with around three quarters found just once. Study-level points and caveats: In blood, after radiotherapy plus ipilimumab, tumor-derived TCR clones expanded. Response, reportedly, was best predicted by interferon-beta along with early blood T cell clone dynamics.

With regard to this clone: Its specificity is not known.

The V end lost 3 bases, the J end lost 8 bases, and 10 bases lay between the germline ends. The CDR3 length is 12 residues. The rearrangement uses TRBV23-1 and TRBJ1-1, with a weak D call TRBD1 (6 bases). TRBV23-1 is recorded as an ORF, its role being uncertain. The TCR originated in a human donor with non-small cell lung cancer whose response to radiotherapy plus ipilimumab could not be evaluated. The sequencing here drew on peripheral blood, taken from a patient treated with radiotherapy plus ipilimumab. The CDR3 bases are TGCGCCAGCAGTCAGGGGGCAACAGAAGCTTTCTTT. Protein: CASSQGATEAFF.